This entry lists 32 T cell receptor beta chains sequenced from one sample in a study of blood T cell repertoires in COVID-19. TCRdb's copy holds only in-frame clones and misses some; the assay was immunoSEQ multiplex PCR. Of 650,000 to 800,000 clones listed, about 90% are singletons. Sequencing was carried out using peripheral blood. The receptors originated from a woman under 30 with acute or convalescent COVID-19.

CDR3 amino acids: CASSYERGVTEAFF. The DNA for the CDR3 is TGTGCCAGCAGTTACGAGCGGGGAGTCACTGAAGCTTTCTTT. The chain uses TRBV6-5 and TRBJ1-1; D gene ambiguous. Trimming took off 2 bases at V and 4 bases at J, with 11 bases between the two ends. The CDR3 spans 14 residues. CDR1 and CDR2 (germline): MNHEY, SVGAGI.

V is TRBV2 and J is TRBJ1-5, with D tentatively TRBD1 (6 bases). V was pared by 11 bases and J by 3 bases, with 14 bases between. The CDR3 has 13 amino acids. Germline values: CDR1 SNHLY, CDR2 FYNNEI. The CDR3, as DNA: TGTGCCTCCGACAGGTTTGACAATCAGCCCCAGCATTTT. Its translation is CASDRFDNQPQHF.

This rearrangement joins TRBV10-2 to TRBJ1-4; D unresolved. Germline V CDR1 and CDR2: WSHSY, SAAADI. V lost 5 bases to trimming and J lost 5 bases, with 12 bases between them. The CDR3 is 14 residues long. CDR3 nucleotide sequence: TGCGCCAGCAGTCTCGCCCTCCAGAATGAAAAACTGTTTTTT. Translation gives CASSLALQNEKLFF.

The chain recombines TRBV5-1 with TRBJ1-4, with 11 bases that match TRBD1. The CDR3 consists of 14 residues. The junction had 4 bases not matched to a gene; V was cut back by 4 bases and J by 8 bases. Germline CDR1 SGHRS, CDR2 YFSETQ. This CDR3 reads CASSVGQGGEKLFF. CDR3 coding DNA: TGCGCCAGCAGCGTGGGACAGGGGGGCGAAAAACTGTTTTTT.

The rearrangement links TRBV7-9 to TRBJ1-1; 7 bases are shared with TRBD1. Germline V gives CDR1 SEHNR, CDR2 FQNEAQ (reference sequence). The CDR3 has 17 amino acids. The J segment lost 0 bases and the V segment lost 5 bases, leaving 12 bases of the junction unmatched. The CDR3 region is CASSPRAGGTMNTEAFF. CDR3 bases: TGTGCCAGCAGCCCCAGGGCAGGGGGAACCATGAACACTGAAGCTTTCTTT.

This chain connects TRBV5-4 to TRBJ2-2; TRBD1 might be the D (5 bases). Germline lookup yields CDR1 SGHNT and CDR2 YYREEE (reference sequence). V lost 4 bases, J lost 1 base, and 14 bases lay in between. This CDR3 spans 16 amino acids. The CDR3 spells CASSTRRVRNTGELFF. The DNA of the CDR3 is TGTGCCAGCAGCACACGCAGGGTTAGGAACACCGGGGAGCTGTTTTTT. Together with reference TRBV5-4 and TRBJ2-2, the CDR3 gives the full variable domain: ETGVTQSPTHLIKTRGQQVTLRCSSQSGHNTVSWYQQALGQGPQFIFQYYREEENGRGNFPPRFSGLQFPNYSSELNVNALELDDSALYLCASSTRRVRNTGELFFGEGSRLTVL.

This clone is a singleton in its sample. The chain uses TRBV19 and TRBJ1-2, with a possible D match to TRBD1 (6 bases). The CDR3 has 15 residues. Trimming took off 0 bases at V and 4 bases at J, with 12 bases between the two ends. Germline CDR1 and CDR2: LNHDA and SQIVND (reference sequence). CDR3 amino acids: CASSIEGGRGYGYTF. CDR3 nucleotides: TGTGCCAGTAGTATAGAGGGGGGGCGCGGCTATGGCTACACCTTC.

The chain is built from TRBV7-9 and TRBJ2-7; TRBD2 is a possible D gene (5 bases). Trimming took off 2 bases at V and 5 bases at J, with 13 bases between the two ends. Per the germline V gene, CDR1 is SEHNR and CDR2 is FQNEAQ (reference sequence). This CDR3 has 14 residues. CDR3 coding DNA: TGTGCCAGCAGCTTACGAGGGATCCCGGACGAGCAGTACTTC. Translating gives CASSLRGIPDEQYF.

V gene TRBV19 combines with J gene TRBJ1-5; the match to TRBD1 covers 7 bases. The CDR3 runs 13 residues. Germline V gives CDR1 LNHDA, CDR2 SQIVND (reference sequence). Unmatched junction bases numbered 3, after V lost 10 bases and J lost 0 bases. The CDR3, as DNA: TGTGCCACCGGGACAGTTAGCAATCAGCCCCAGCATTTT. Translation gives CATGTVSNQPQHF.

The CDR3 bases are TGTGCCAGCAGTTTAGCGGGGGCAGCGCAGTTCTTC. Residues: CASSLAGAAQFF. V is TRBV12-3 or TRBV12-4 and J is TRBJ2-1; D might be TRBD1 (6 bases). The CDR3 sequence is 12 residues long. V was pared by 0 bases and J by 12 bases, with 9 bases between.

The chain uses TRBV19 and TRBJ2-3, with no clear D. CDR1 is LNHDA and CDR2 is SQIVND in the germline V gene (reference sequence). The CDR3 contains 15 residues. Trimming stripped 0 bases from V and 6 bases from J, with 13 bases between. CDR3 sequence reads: CASSIEARALDTQYF. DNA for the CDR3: TGTGCCAGTAGTATAGAGGCCCGTGCCCTGGATACGCAGTATTTT.

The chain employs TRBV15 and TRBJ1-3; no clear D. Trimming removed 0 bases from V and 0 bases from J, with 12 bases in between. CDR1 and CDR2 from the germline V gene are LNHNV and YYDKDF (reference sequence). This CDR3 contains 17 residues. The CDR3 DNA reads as TGTGCCACCAGCAGAGAGGTGGTGACAAACTCTGGAAACACCATATATTTT. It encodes CATSREVVTNSGNTIYF.

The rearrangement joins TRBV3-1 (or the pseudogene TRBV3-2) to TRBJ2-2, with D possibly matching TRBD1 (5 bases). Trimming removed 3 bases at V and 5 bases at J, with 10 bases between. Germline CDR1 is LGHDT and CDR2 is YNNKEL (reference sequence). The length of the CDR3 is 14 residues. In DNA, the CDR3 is TGTGCCAGCAGCCATGCACAGGTGACCGGGGAGCTGTTTTTT. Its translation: CASSHAQVTGELFF.

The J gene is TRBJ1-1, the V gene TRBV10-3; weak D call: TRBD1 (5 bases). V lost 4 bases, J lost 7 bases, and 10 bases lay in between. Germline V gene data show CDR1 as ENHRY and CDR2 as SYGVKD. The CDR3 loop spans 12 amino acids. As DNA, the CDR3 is TGTGCCATCAGTGGAGGGGAGGGTGAAGCTTTCTTT. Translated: CAISGGEGEAFF.

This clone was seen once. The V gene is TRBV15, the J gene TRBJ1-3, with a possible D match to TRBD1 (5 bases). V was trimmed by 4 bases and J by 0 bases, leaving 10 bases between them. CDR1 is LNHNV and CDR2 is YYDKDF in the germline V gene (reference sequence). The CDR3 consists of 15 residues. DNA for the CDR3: TGTGCCACCAGCACAGGGTGGACCTCTGGAAACACCATATATTTT. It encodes CATSTGWTSGNTIYF. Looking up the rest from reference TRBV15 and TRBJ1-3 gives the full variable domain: DAMVIQNPRYQVTQFGKPVTLSCSQTLNHNVMYWYQQKSSQAPKLLFHYYDKDFNNEADTPDNFQSRRPNTSFCFLDIRSPGLGDTAMYLCATSTGWTSGNTIYFGEGSWLTVV.

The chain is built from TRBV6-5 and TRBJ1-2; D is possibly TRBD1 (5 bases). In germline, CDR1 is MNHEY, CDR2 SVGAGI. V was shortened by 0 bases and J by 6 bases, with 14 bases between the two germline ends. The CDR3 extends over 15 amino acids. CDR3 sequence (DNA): TGTGCCAGCAGTTACTCGGGGCAGGGCGTTAATGGCTACACCTTC. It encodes CASSYSGQGVNGYTF.

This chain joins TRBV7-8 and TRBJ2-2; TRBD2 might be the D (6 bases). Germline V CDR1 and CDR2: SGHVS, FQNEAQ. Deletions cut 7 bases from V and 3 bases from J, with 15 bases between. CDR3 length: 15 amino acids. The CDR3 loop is CASTTGVYYTGELFF. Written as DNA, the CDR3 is TGTGCCAGCACCACGGGGGTCTACTACACCGGGGAGCTGTTTTTT.

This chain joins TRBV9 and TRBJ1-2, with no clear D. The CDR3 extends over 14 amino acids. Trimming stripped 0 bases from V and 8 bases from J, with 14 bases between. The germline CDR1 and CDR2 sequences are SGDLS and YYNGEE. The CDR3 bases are TGTGCCAGCAGCGTAGAGGCGCTCCCCGGGGGCTACACCTTC. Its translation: CASSVEALPGGYTF.

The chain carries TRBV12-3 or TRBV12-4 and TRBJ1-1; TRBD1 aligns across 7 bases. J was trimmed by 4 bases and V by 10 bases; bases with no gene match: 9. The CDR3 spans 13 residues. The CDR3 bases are TGTGCCACCACGACAGGGAAGTTCACTGAAGCTTTCTTT. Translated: CATTTGKFTEAFF.

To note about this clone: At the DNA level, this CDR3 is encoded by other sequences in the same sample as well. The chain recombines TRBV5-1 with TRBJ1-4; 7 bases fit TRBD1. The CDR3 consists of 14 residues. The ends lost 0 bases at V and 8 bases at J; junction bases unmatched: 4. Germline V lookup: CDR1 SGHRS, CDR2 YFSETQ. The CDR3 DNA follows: TGCGCCAGCAGCTTGGGACAGGGAGGCGAAAAACTGTTTTTT. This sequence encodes CASSLGQGGEKLFF. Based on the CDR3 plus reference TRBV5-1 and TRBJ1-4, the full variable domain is KAGVTQTPRYLIKTRGQQVTLSCSPISGHRSVSWYQQTPGQGLQFLFEYFSETQRNKGNFPGRFSGRQFSNSRSEMNVSTLELGDSALYLCASSLGQGGEKLFFGSGTQLSVL.

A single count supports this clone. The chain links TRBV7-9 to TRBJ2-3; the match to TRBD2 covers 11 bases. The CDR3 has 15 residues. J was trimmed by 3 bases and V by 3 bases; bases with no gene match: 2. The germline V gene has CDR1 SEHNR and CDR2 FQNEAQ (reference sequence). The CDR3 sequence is CASSFLAGGTDTQYF. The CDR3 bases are TGTGCCAGCAGCTTCTTAGCGGGGGGGACAGATACGCAGTATTTT.

CDR3 sequence reads: CASSSDRGRSRTYNSPLHF. The CDR3 nucleotides read TGTGCCAGCAGCTCCGACAGGGGACGAAGCCGAACCTATAATTCACCCCTCCACTTT. V usage is TRBV7-9 and J usage is TRBJ1-6, with TRBD1 identical over 8 bases. This CDR3 contains 19 residues. The V and J ends lost 4 bases and 2 bases, in that order; junction bases with no gene match: 13. Germline assignment: CDR1 SEHNR and CDR2 FQNEAQ (reference sequence).

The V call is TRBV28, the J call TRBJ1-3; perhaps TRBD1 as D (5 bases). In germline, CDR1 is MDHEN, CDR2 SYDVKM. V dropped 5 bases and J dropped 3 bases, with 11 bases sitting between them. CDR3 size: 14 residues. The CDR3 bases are TGTGCCAGCAGTCTAGGACAACGTGGAAACACCATATATTTT. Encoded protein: CASSLGQRGNTIYF.

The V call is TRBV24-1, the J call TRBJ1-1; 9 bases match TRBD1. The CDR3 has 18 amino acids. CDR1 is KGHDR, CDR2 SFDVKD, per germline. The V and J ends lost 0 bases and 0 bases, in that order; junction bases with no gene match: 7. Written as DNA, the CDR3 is TGTGCCACCAGTGATTTGTGCGGGACAGGGTCCATGAACACTGAAGCTTTCTTT. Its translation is CATSDLCGTGSMNTEAFF.

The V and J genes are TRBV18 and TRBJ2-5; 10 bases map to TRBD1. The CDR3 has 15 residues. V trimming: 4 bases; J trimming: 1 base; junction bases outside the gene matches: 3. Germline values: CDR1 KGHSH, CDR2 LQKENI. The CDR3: CASSLGQGGQETQYF. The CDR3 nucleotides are TGTGCCAGCTCACTCGGACAGGGGGGCCAAGAGACCCAGTACTTC.

The CDR3 protein is CASSLTGQGINYGYTF. The CDR3 nucleotides are TGCGCCAGCAGCTTGACGGGACAGGGGATTAACTATGGCTACACCTTC. The rearrangement links TRBV5-1 to TRBJ1-2, with 10 bases aligning to TRBD1. From germline, CDR1 is SGHRS and CDR2 YFSETQ. The length of the CDR3 is 16 residues. V lost 1 base, J lost 1 base, and 4 bases stayed unmatched.

CDR3 bases: TGTGCCAGCAGCACAGGGAGCACTGAAGCTTTCTTT. Protein sequence: CASSTGSTEAFF. The rearrangement links TRBV5-6 to TRBJ1-1; tentatively, D is TRBD1 (6 bases). The CDR3 sequence is 12 residues long. Trimming shortened V by 4 bases and J by 4 bases, and 8 bases separated the two germline ends. Germline loops: CDR1 SGHDT, CDR2 YYEEEE.

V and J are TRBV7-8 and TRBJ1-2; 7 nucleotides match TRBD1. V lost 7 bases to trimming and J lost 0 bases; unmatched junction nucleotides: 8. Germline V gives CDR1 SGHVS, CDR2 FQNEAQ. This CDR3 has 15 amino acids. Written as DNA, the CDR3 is TGTGCCAGCACTTCTCGGACAGGATCTAACTATGGCTACACCTTC. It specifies CASTSRTGSNYGYTF.

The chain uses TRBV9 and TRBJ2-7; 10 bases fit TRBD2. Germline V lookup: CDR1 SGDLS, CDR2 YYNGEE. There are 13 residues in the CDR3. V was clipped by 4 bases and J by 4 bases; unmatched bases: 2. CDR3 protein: CASSISGGYEQYF. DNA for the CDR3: TGTGCCAGCAGCATTAGCGGGGGGTACGAGCAGTACTTC.

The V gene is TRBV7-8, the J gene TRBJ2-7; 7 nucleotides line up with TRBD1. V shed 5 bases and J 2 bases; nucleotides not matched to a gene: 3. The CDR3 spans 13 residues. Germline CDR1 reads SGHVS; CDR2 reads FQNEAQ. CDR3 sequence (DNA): TGTGCCAGCAGCAGACAGGGAGCCTACGAGCAGTACTTC. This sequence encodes CASSRQGAYEQYF.

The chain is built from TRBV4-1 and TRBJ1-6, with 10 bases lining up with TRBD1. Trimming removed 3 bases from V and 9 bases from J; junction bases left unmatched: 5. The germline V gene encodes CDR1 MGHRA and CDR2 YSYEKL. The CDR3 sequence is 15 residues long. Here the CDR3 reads CASSQGTGDLSPLHF. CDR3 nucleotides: TGCGCCAGCAGCCAGGGGACAGGGGATCTTTCACCCCTCCACTTT.

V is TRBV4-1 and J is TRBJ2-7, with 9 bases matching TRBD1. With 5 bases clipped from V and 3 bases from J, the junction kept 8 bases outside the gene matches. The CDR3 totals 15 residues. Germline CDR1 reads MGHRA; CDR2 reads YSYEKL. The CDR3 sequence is CASSSDNRGLYEQYF. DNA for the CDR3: TGCGCCAGCAGCAGCGACAACAGGGGGCTCTACGAGCAGTACTTC.